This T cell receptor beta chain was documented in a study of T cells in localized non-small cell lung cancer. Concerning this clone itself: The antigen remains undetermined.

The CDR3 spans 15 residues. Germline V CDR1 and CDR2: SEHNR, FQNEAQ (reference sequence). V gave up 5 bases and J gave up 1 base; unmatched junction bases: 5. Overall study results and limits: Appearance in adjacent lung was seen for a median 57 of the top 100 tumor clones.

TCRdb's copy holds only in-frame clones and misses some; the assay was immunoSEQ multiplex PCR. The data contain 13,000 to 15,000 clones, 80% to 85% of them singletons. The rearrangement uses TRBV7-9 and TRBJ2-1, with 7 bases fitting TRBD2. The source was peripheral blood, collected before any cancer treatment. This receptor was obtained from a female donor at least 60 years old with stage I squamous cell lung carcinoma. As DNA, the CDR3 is TGTGCCAGCAGCCCGACTAGCTCTTCCTACAATGAGCAGTTCTTC. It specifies CASSPTSSSYNEQFF.